This is a list of T cell receptor beta chains from one sample in a study of blood T cell repertoires in COVID-19. The protocol was immunoSEQ multiplex PCR, while the TCRdb copy is restricted to in-frame clones and leaves out a portion. Here the sample spans roughly 190,000 clones, around 80% being singletons. The sample comprised peripheral blood. These TCRs come from a woman between 55 and 75 years old with COVID-19, enrolled during active disease. Both conserved end residues are trimmed from each CDR3.

V,CDR3
TRBV11-2,ASSQAVSKNIQY
TRBV15,ATSRENWSYEQY
TRBV19,ASSTGLVGTGELF
TRBV29-1,SVSHLTGFSMNTEAF
TRBV5-6,ASSRQTKNTEAF
TRBV27,ASSSSAGPYEQY
TRBV29-1,SVLQGAGTEAF
TRBV4-3,ASSQEQGWADTQY
TRBV7-2,ASSFHRGSTNEKLF
TRBV5-3,ARSLFTGVNQPQH